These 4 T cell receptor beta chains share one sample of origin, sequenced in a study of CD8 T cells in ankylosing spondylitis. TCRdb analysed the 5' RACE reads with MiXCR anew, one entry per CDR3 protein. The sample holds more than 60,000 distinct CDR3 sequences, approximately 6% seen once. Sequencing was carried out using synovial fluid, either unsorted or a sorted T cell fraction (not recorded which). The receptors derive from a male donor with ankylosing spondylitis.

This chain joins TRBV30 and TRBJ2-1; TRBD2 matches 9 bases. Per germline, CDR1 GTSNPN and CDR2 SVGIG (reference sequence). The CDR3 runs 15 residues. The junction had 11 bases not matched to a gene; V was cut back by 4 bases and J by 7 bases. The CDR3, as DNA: TGTGCCTGGACCGACGGGACTAGCCCTACGAATGAGCAGTTCTTC. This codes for CAWTDGTSPTNEQFF.

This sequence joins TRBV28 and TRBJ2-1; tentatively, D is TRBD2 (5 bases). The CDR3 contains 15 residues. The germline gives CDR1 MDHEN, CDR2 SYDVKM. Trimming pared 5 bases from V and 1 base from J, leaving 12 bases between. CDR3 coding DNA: TGTGCCAGCAGTCGGTGGGAGTTGTCCTACAATGAGCAGTTCTTC. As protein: CASSRWELSYNEQFF.

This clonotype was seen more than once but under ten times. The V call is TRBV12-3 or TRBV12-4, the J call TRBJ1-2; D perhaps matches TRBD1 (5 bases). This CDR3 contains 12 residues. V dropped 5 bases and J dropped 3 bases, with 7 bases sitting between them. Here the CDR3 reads CASSIRDYGYTF. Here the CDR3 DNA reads TGTGCCAGCAGTATCAGGGACTATGGCTACACCTTC.

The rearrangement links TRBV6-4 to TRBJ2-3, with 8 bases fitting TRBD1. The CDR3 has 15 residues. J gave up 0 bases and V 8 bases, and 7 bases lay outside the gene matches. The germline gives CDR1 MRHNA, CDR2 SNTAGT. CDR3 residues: CASAQDRASTDTQYF. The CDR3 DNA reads TGTGCCAGCGCCCAGGACAGGGCTAGCACAGATACGCAGTATTTT.